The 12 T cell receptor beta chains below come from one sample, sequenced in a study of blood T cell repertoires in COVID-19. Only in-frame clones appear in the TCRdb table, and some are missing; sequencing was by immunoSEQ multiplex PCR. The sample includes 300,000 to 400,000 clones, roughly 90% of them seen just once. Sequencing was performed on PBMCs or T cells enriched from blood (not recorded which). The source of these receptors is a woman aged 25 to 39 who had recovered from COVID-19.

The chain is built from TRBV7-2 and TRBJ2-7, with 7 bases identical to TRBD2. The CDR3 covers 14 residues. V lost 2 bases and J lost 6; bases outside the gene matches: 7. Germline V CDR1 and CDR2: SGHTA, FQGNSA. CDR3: CASSLLGGESEQYF. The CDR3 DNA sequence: TGTGCCAGCAGCTTATTGGGGGGGGAGTCCGAGCAGTACTTC. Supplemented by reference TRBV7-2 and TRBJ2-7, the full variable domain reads GAGVSQSPSNKVTEKGKDVELRCDPISGHTALYWYRQSLGQGLEFLIYFQGNSAPDKSGLPSDRFSAERTGGSVSTLTIQRTQQEDSAVYLCASSLLGGESEQYFGPGTRLTVT.

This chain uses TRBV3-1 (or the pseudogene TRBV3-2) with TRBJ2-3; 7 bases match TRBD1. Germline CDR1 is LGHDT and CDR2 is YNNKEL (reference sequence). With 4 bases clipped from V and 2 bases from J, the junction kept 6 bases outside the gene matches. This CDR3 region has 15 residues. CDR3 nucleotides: TGTGCCAGCAGCCCAATGACAGGGTTCACAGATACGCAGTATTTT. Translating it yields CASSPMTGFTDTQYF.

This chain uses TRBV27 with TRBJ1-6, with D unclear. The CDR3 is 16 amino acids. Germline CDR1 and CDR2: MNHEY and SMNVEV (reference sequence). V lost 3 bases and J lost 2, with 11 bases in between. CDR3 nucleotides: TGTGCCAGCAGTTTTTACGGAGTAGCCTATAATTCACCCCTCCACTTT. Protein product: CASSFYGVAYNSPLHF.

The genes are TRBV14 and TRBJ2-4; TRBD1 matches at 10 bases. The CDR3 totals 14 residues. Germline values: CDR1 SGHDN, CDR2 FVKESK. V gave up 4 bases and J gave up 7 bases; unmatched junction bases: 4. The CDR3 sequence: CASSLGTGVNIQYF. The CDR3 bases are TGTGCCAGCAGCCTGGGGACAGGGGTCAACATTCAGTACTTC.

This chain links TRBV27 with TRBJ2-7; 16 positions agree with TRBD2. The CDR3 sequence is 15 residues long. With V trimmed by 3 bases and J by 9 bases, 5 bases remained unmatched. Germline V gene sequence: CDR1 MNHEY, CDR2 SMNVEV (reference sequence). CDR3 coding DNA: TGTGCCAGCAGTTTGGCCGGGACTAGCGGGGGGGGGCAGTACTTC. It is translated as CASSLAGTSGGGQYF.

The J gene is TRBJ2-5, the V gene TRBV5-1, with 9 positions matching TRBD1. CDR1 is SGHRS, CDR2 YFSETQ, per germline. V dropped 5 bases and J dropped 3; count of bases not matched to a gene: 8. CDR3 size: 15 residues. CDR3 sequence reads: CASRFSGQGKETQYF. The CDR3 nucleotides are TGCGCCAGCAGATTTTCCGGACAGGGGAAAGAGACCCAGTACTTC.

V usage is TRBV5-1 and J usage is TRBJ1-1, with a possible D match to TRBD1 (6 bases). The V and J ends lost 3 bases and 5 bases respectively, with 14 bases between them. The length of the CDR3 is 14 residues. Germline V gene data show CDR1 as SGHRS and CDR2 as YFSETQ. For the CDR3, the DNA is TGCGCCAGCAGCTGGGGGGCCGGGGGGACTGAAGCTTTCTTT. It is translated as CASSWGAGGTEAFF. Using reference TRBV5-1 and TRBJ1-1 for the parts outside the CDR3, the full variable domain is KAGVTQTPRYLIKTRGQQVTLSCSPISGHRSVSWYQQTPGQGLQFLFEYFSETQRNKGNFPGRFSGRQFSNSRSEMNVSTLELGDSALYLCASSWGAGGTEAFFGQGTRLTVV.

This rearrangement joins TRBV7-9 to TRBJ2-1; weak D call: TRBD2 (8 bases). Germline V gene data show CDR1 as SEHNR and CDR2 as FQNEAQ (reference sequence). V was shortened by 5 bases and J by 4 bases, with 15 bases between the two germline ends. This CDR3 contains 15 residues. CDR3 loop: CASSPREGAYNEQFF. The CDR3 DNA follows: TGTGCCAGCAGCCCCCGGGAGGGGGCGTACAATGAGCAGTTCTTC.

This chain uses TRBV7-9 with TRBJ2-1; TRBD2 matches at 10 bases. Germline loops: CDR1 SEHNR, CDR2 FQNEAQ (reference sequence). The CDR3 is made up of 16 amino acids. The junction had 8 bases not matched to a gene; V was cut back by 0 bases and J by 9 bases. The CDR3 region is CASSLAFSGGKSEQFF. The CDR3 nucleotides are TGTGCCAGCAGCTTAGCATTTAGCGGGGGGAAAAGTGAGCAGTTCTTC.

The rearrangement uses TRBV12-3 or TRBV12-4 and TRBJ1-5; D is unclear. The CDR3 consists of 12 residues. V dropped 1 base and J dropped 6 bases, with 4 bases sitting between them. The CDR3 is CASSLGSQPQHF. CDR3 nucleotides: TGTGCCAGCAGTTTAGGGAGTCAGCCCCAGCATTTT.

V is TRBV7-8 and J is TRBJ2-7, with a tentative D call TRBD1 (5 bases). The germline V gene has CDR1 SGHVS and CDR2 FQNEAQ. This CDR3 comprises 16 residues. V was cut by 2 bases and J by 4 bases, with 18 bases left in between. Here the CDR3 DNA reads TGTGCCAGCAGCTTATTACGGCCAGGACAACTTTACGAGCAGTACTTC. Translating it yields CASSLLRPGQLYEQYF. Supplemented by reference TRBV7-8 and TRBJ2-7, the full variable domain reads GAGVSQSPRYKVAKRGQDVALRCDPISGHVSLFWYQQALGQGPEFLTYFQNEAQLDKSGLPSDRFFAERPEGSVSTLKIQRTQQEDSAVYLCASSLLRPGQLYEQYFGPGTRLTVT.

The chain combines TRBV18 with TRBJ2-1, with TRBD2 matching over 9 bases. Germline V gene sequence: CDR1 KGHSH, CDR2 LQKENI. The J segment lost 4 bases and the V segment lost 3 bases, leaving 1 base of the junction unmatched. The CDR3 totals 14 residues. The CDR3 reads CASSPSGGYNEQFF. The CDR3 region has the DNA TGTGCCAGCTCACCCAGCGGGGGGTACAATGAGCAGTTCTTC.